This T cell receptor (beta chain) was sequenced in a study of T cell responses to AZD1222 COVID-19 vaccine. Sequenced by immunoSEQ multiplex PCR; TCRdb stores in-frame clones only, minus some. The sample lists around 140,000 clones, 93% occurring once. The CDR3 spans 13 residues. V dropped 7 bases and J dropped 2 bases, with 11 bases sitting between them. Germline-derived CDR1 and CDR2 are SEHNR and FQNEAQ (reference sequence). The sequenced sample was peripheral blood, obtained on day 0 of AZD1222 vaccination. The rearrangement uses TRBV7-9 and TRBJ1-1; D may be TRBD1 (5 bases). This TCR was sampled from an adult in good health. Written as DNA, the CDR3 is TGTGCCAGCACCCAAGGGGCTAACACTGAAGCTTTCTTT. Its protein product is CASTQGANTEAFF.